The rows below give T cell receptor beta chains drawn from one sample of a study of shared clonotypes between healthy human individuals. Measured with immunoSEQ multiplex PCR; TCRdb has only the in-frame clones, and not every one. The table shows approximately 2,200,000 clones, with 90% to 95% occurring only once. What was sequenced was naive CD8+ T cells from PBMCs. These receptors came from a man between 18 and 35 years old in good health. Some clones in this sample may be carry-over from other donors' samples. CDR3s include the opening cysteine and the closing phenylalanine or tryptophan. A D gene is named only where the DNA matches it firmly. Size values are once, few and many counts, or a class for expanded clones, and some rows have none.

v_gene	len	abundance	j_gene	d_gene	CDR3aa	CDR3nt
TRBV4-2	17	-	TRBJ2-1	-	CASSQDPWSGTYNEQFF	TGTGCCAGCAGCCAAGATCCGTGGTCCGGTACCTACAATGAGCAGTTCTTC
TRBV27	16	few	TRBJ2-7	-	CASSSRRSIDIGTQYF	TGTGCCAGCAGTTCCCGGCGAAGCATTGATATCGGAACGCAGTACTTC
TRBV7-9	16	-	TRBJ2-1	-	CASSLPSSASYNEQFF	TGTGCCAGCAGCTTACCTTCTAGCGCCTCCTACAATGAGCAGTTCTTC
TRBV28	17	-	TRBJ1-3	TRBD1	CASSFLLRQGSGNTIYF	TGTGCCAGCAGTTTTCTTCTCAGACAGGGCTCTGGAAACACCATATATTTT
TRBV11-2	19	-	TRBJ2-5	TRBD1	CASRPGPARRGTGGETQYF	TGTGCCAGCAGACCAGGTCCTGCCAGGCGTGGGACAGGGGGGGAGACCCAGTACTTC
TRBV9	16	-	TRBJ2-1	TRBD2	CASSVVEREAYNEQFF	TGTGCCAGCAGCGTAGTTGAGCGGGAGGCTTACAATGAGCAGTTCTTC
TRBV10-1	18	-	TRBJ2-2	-	CASSDVSGAGADTGELFF	TGCGCCAGCAGTGACGTGTCGGGCGCGGGGGCCGACACCGGGGAGCTGTTTTTT
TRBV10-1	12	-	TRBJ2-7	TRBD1	CASSDEGQEQYF	TGCGCCAGCAGTGACGAGGGACAGGAGCAGTACTTC
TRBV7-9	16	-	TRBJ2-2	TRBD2	CASSSGLAGGPGELFF	TGTGCCAGCAGCTCGGGACTAGCGGGAGGGCCTGGGGAGCTGTTTTTT
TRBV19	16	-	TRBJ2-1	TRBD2	CASSTTLAETYNEQFF	TGTGCCAGTAGTACGACACTAGCGGAGACCTACAATGAGCAGTTCTTC
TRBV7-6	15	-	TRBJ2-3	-	CASSQYRGSTDTQYF	TGTGCCAGCAGCCAATACCGGGGGAGCACAGATACGCAGTATTTT
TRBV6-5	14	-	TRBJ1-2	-	CASSLGGGNYGYTF	TGTGCCAGCAGTCTCGGGGGGGGTAACTATGGCTACACCTTC
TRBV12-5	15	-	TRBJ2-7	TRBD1	CASSASRTGDYEQYF	TGTGCTAGTAGTGCTTCACGGACAGGGGATTACGAGCAGTACTTC
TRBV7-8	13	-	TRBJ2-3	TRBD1	CAISTGVVDTQYF	TGTGCCATCTCGACAGGGGTTGTGGATACGCAGTATTTT
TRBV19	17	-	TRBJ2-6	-	CASSIGGRQAGANVLTF	TGTGCCAGTAGTATAGGGGGTCGGCAGGCTGGGGCCAACGTCCTGACTTTC
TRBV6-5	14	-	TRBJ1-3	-	CASSYDDSGNTIYF	TGTGCCAGCAGTTACGACGACTCTGGAAACACCATATATTTT
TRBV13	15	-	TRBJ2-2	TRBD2	CASSWTSGNTGELFF	TGTGCCAGCAGCTGGACTAGCGGGAACACCGGGGAGCTGTTTTTT
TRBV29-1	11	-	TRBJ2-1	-	CSVRQNNEQFF	TGCAGCGTTAGACAGAACAATGAGCAGTTCTTC
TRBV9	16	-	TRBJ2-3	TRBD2	CASRSNSGSSADTQYF	TGTGCCAGCAGGTCCAATAGCGGGAGTAGCGCAGATACGCAGTATTTT
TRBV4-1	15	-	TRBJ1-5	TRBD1	CASSQGDRAYQPQHF	TGCGCCAGCAGCCAAGGAGACAGGGCTTATCAGCCCCAGCATTTT
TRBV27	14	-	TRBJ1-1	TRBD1	CASSDRGRSTEAFF	TGTGCCAGCAGCGACAGGGGGAGAAGCACTGAAGCTTTCTTT
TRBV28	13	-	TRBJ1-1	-	CASSPLGNTEAFF	TGTGCCAGCAGTCCGCTGGGGAACACTGAAGCTTTCTTT
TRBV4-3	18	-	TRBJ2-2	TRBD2	CASSQEGLAGGHTGELFF	TGCGCCAGCAGCCAAGAGGGACTAGCGGGAGGCCACACCGGGGAGCTGTTTTTT
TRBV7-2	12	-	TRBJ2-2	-	CASDRNTGELFF	TGTGCCAGCGACAGGAACACCGGGGAGCTGTTTTTT
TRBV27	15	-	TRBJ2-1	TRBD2	CASSPLAGGPHEQFF	TGTGCCAGCAGTCCACTAGCGGGAGGGCCCCATGAGCAGTTCTTC
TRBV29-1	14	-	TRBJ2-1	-	CSVVIGVSYNEQFF	TGCAGCGTTGTAATAGGGGTGTCCTACAATGAGCAGTTCTTC
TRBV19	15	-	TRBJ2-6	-	CASSIRSSGANVLTF	TGTGCCAGTAGTATCCGTAGCTCTGGGGCCAACGTCCTGACTTTC
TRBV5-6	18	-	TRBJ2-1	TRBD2	CASSGGLAGGRAYNEQFF	TGTGCCAGCAGCGGCGGGCTAGCGGGAGGACGGGCCTACAATGAGCAGTTCTTC
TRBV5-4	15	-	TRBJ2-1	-	CASSWDSRADNEQFF	TGTGCCAGCAGCTGGGACTCCCGAGCGGACAATGAGCAGTTCTTC
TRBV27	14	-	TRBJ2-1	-	CASGSVPSYNEQFF	TGTGCCAGCGGTAGCGTACCCTCCTACAATGAGCAGTTCTTC
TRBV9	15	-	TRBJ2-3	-	CASSVEAREGGTQYF	TGTGCCAGCAGCGTAGAAGCCAGGGAAGGCGGTACGCAGTATTTT
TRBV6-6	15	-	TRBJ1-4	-	CASSYEGATNEKLFF	TGTGCCAGCAGTTACGAGGGGGCAACTAATGAAAAACTGTTTTTT
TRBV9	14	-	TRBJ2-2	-	CASSQGGNTGELFF	TGTGCCAGCAGCCAGGGGGGTAACACCGGGGAGCTGTTTTTT
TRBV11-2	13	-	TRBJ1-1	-	CASSPPLGPQAFF	TGTGCCAGCAGCCCCCCCCTGGGCCCGCAAGCTTTCTTT
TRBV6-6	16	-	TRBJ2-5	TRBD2	CASSYYNSGSAETQYF	TGTGCCAGCAGTTATTATAATAGCGGGAGTGCAGAGACCCAGTACTTC
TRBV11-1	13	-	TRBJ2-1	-	CASSLRALDEQFF	TGTGCCAGCAGCTTACGGGCGTTGGACGAGCAGTTCTTC
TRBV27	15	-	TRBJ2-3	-	CASSWVAIGADTQYF	TGTGCCAGCAGTTGGGTGGCGATCGGGGCAGATACGCAGTATTTT
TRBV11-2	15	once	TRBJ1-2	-	CASSLDWRGNYGYTF	TGTGCCAGCAGCTTAGATTGGAGGGGCAACTATGGCTACACCTTC
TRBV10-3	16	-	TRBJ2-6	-	CAISEQIISGANVLTF	TGTGCCATCAGTGAGCAAATAATCTCTGGGGCCAACGTCCTGACTTTC
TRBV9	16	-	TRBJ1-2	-	CASSVSRDDLSAGYTF	TGTGCCAGCAGCGTATCCAGGGATGATCTATCGGCTGGCTACACCTTC
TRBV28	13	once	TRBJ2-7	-	CASRQTRGYEQYF	TGTGCCAGCAGGCAAACCAGGGGTTACGAGCAGTACTTC
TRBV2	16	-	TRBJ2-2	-	CASSWVSGGVTGELFF	TGTGCCAGCAGCTGGGTATCTGGGGGCGTCACCGGGGAGCTGTTTTTT
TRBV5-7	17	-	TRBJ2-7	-	CASSLGAQAKVTYEQYF	TGTGCCAGCAGCTTGGGGGCCCAGGCAAAAGTAACCTACGAGCAGTACTTC
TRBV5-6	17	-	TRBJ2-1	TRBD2	CASSLDEASGRVYEQFF	TGTGCCAGCAGCTTGGATGAGGCTAGCGGGAGGGTGTATGAGCAGTTCTTC